This T cell receptor (beta chain) was retrieved from a study of blood T cells in healthy people across ages. Next came a second PCR, run for about 6 to 11 cycles, which used a sample-barcoded 5' primer along with a J-beta primer mix. TCRdb fed the 5' RACE reads into MiXCR, producing one record per CDR3 protein. The data contain 800,000 to 950,000 distinct CDR3 sequences, 29% of them singletons. After removal of 2 bases from V and 5 bases from J, the junction contained 5 bases not matched to a gene. There are 15 residues in the CDR3. Looked up from germline, CDR1 is MDHEN and CDR2 is SYDVKM. These data also featured in a second study, about T cells of mothers and their children.

V gene TRBV28 combines with J gene TRBJ2-1; 8 nucleotides match TRBD2. The receptor comes from a woman between 40 and 55 years old in good health. The sample comprised blood. In DNA form, the CDR3 reads TGTGCCAGCAGTTTAGCGGGGGGCCCGAACAATGAGCAGTTCTTC. Translating it yields CASSLAGGPNNEQFF.